The sequence of this T cell receptor (beta chain) was determined in a study of CD8 T cells in acute hepatitis C reinfection. The trim removed 0 bases at V and 3 bases at J, leaving 2 bases unmatched. Germline V gene sequence: CDR1 SGDLS, CDR2 YYNGEE. CDR3 length equals 15 residues. With regard to this clone: The target antigen is unknown.

As for time point: naive CD8 control sorted from an acute-time-point sample. Notes on the study in general: Preferential TRBV04 and TRBV06 usage appeared in all groups and was not explained by the naive pool. Exact CDR3 sharing with other epitopes was rare, possibly method-limited. Chronically infected subjects had no follow-up NS3-1073 repertoires.

The assay was immunoSEQ multiplex PCR, and TCRdb's table has in-frame clones only and misses some. The sample has about 38,000 clones, 70% to 90% seen once. Material: naive CD8+ T cells from PBMCs. This TCR came from a woman aged 18 to 35 who spontaneously cleared hepatitis C infection. V is TRBV9 and J is TRBJ2-1, with 8 bases lining up with TRBD1. The CDR3 spells CASSVETGDYNEQFF. DNA for the CDR3: TGTGCCAGCAGCGTAGAGACAGGGGACTACAATGAGCAGTTCTTC.